This TCR beta chain was sequenced for a study of cytomegalovirus exposure and HLA in healthy donors. Overall study: From some 190 million T cells, an earlier analysis saw under 140 million unique TCR beta sequences.

On this clone: What it recognizes is unknown.

Use of 60 Vbeta and 13 Jbeta primers characterized the PCR. The assay was immunoSEQ multiplex PCR, and TCRdb's table has in-frame clones only and misses some. The table records 100,000 to 150,000 clones, roughly 89% of them present only once. With V trimmed by 6 bases and J by 5 bases, 6 bases remained unmatched. Germline values: CDR1 MNHNS, CDR2 SASEGT. The CDR3 sequence is 14 residues long. Study-wide results and limits: In terms of immune exposure information, only CMV serostatus was available. Earlier analysis found most TCR beta V segments productive about 87% or about 30% of the time.

Sample: PBMCs. The chain has TRBV6-1 and TRBJ1-2; 10 nucleotides line up with TRBD1. The sequence came from a woman aged 30 to 39 in good health and CMV-seronegative. This CDR3 is CASSTGTGVYGYTF. CDR3 coding DNA: TGTGCCAGCAGCACCGGGACAGGGGTTTATGGCTACACCTTC.